Described below is a single T cell receptor beta chain sequence and its context. This PCR relied on a set of 60 Vbeta primers and 13 Jbeta primers. This table comes from immunoSEQ multiplex PCR, and its TCRdb copy is limited to in-frame clones, with some not included. The sample holds roughly 200,000 clones, roughly 9.4% seen once. The record originates from a study of cytomegalovirus exposure and HLA in healthy donors. The V gene's germline CDR1 is SGHNT and CDR2 YYREEE (reference sequence). V was pared by 4 bases and J by 7 bases, with 7 bases of the junction left unmatched. CDR3 length: 14 amino acids.

What was sequenced was PBMCs. The rearrangement uses TRBV5-4 and TRBJ1-4; 7 positions agree with TRBD1. The clonotype was recovered from a woman aged 30 to 39 in good health and CMV-seropositive. The CDR3 nucleotides are TGTGCCAGCAGCCTGACAGGGTCGGCTGAAAAACTGTTTTTT. Encoded protein: CASSLTGSAEKLFF.